These 30 T cell receptor beta chains originate from one sample sequenced in a study of a mutant IDH1 vaccine in newly diagnosed glioma. Time point given: week 35, safety follow-up. A single vaccine dose contained 300 ug of mutant IDH1 20-mer peptide, and topical imiquimod was used with it. Their specific antigens are unknown. Here immunoSEQ multiplex PCR was the method, and the copy in TCRdb shows in-frame clones only, minus some. The sample lists approximately 66,000 clones, roughly 80% occurring once. The sample consisted of PBMCs, taken from a glioma patient whose treatment included an IDH1 peptide vaccine. These receptors were taken from a man aged 25-45 years with glioma.

To note about this clone: Given the absence of the conserved phenylalanine or tryptophan at the CDR3 end, a read error is likely. Because the CDR3's place on the DNA is in doubt, the DNA is left out and the CDR3 is given as listed by TCRdb. V and J are TRBV12-2 and TRBJ2-7. TRBV12-2 is shown as a pseudogene. The CDR3 numbers 10 amino acids, ends counted. The CDR3 loop is CASRAAGPEG.

This chain connects TRBV2 to TRBJ1-1; D unresolved. Germline V lookup: CDR1 SNHLY, CDR2 FYNNEI. With 4 bases removed from V and 3 bases from J, the gap between germline ends came to 6 bases. There are 12 residues in the CDR3. The CDR3 DNA reads as TGTGCCAGCAGTGCTGCAGACACTGAAGCTTTCTTT. Its translation is CASSAADTEAFF.

This clone has just one count. The rearrangement links TRBV19 to TRBJ1-3, with D unresolved. The CDR3 sequence is 17 residues long. V dropped 5 bases and J dropped 2 bases, with 19 bases sitting between them. Germline V CDR1 and CDR2: LNHDA, SQIVND (reference sequence). CDR3 nucleotides: TGTGCCAGTAGTCCAGGAAAAGGACGGGCGGCTGGAAACACCATATATTTT. Protein product: CASSPGKGRAAGNTIYF. The full variable domain, its missing parts supplied by reference TRBV19 and TRBJ1-3, is DGGITQSPKYLFRKEGQNVTLSCEQNLNHDAMYWYRQDPGQGLRLIYYSQIVNDFQKGDIAEGYSVSREKKESFPLTVTSAQKNPTAFYLCASSPGKGRAAGNTIYFGEGSWLTVV.

The chain combines TRBV4-1 with TRBJ2-5; D is ambiguous. V lost 0 bases and J 2 bases, leaving 7 bases between the germline ends. Germline V CDR1 and CDR2: MGHRA, YSYEKL. The length of the CDR3 is 14 residues. As DNA, the CDR3 is TGCGCCAGCAGCCAAGAATGGCTGCAAGAGACCCAGTACTTC. Amino acid sequence: CASSQEWLQETQYF.

The J gene is TRBJ2-3, the V gene TRBV10-1; D gene uncertain. Trimming left V 3 bases short and J 1 base short, with 8 bases between. This CDR3 is built from 14 residues. In germline, CDR1 is WNHNN, CDR2 SYGVQD (reference sequence). The CDR3 sequence: CASSENGGTDTQYF. CDR3 in DNA: TGCGCCAGCAGTGAAAATGGGGGCACAGATACGCAGTATTTT.

This clone was seen just once. The chain couples TRBV7-9 to TRBJ1-1; D may be TRBD1 (6 bases). CDR1 is SEHNR and CDR2 is FQNEAQ in the germline V gene (reference sequence). The CDR3 sequence is 15 residues long. V was clipped by 2 bases and J by 1 base, with 11 bases between them. DNA of the CDR3: TGTGCCAGCAGCTTAAGGGCAGGGGAGAACACTGAAGCTTTCTTT. Translating gives CASSLRAGENTEAFF.

Here the CDR3 DNA reads TGCAGCGTTGGGGAGGGCAGTAACTATGGCTACACCTTC. Amino acids: CSVGEGSNYGYTF. V is TRBV29-1 and J is TRBJ1-2; no clear D gene. The CDR3 length is 13 residues. CDR1 is SQVTM, CDR2 ANQGSEA, per germline. Trimming shortened V by 4 bases and J by 1 base, and 10 bases separated the two germline ends.

V usage is TRBV28 and J usage is TRBJ1-4; 7 bases agree with TRBD1. V lost 2 bases to trimming and J lost 3 bases; unmatched junction nucleotides: 9. This CDR3 is built from 17 residues. The germline V gene has CDR1 MDHEN and CDR2 SYDVKM. The CDR3 sequence: CASSLAEGAPANEKLFF. DNA of the CDR3: TGTGCCAGCAGTTTAGCTGAGGGGGCGCCGGCTAATGAAAAACTGTTTTTT.

The V gene is TRBV9, the J gene TRBJ2-6; a possible D gene is TRBD2 (5 bases). V gave up 0 bases and J gave up 2 bases, with 6 bases separating them. From germline, CDR1 is SGDLS and CDR2 YYNGEE. The CDR3 loop spans 15 amino acids. The DNA for the CDR3 is TGTGCCAGCAGCGTAGTGAGGGCTGGGGCCAACGTCCTGACTTTC. This translates into CASSVVRAGANVLTF.

CDR3 sequence: CASSARTGWSEQFF. For the CDR3, the DNA is TGTGCCAGCAGCGCGAGGACAGGGTGGAGTGAGCAGTTCTTC. The genes are TRBV9 and TRBJ2-1; 8 nucleotides align to TRBD1. CDR1 and CDR2 from the germline V gene are SGDLS and YYNGEE. The CDR3 runs 14 residues. J gave up 9 bases and V 3 bases, and 8 bases lay outside the gene matches.

The chain employs TRBV5-4 and TRBJ1-2, with 10 bases fitting TRBD1. CDR1 is SGHNT, CDR2 YYREEE, per germline (reference sequence). This CDR3 is built from 15 residues. V shed 3 bases, J shed 5 bases, and the junction held 7 bases outside the gene matches. CDR3 in amino acids: CASSYPGQGRYGYTF. The CDR3 DNA is TGTGCCAGCAGCTATCCGGGACAGGGGCGGTATGGCTACACCTTC.

CDR3 loop: CAIGGGRQGVTEAFF. The CDR3 nucleotides are TGTGCCATCGGGGGGGGGAGACAGGGAGTCACTGAAGCTTTCTTT. The chain combines TRBV10-3 with TRBJ1-1, with TRBD1 matching 7 bases. Unmatched junction bases numbered 13, after V lost 8 bases and J lost 4 bases. Per germline, CDR1 ENHRY and CDR2 SYGVKD. This CDR3 contains 15 residues.

The V and J genes are TRBV28 and TRBJ2-3; TRBD1 or TRBD2 may be the D gene (5 bases each). Trimming removed 10 bases from V and 1 base from J, with 18 bases in between. This CDR3 contains 15 residues. The V gene's germline CDR1 is MDHEN and CDR2 SYDVKM. The CDR3 DNA is TGTGCCACCATCCCCCACGGGGCCGGCACAGATACGCAGTATTTT. As protein: CATIPHGAGTDTQYF.

The CDR3 spells CASSPRGYQGSYEQYF. The CDR3 nucleotides read TGTGCCAGCAGCCCCAGGGGGTACCAGGGGTCCTACGAGCAGTACTTC. The J gene is TRBJ2-7, the V gene TRBV7-9; 7 bases agree with TRBD1. Germline V gives CDR1 SEHNR, CDR2 FQNEAQ (reference sequence). This CDR3 is 16 amino acids long. With V trimmed by 5 bases and J by 1 base, 11 bases remained unmatched.

V and J are TRBV25-1 and TRBJ1-2; 7 bases are a match to TRBD1. This CDR3 is 15 amino acids long. Germline values: CDR1 MGHDK, CDR2 SYGVNS. V trimming: 3 bases; J trimming: 4 bases; junction bases outside the gene matches: 8. CDR3 bases: TGTGCCAGCAGTGATTTCTCCGACAGGGCCTATGGCTACACCTTC. It specifies CASSDFSDRAYGYTF.

The chain uses TRBV4-1 and TRBJ1-3, with a possible D match to TRBD1 (6 bases). Germline V gene data show CDR1 as MGHRA and CDR2 as YSYEKL. Trimming pared 1 base from V and 4 bases from J, leaving 14 bases between. The CDR3 consists of 16 residues. In nucleotides, the CDR3 is TGCGCCAGCAGCCAAGGGGGGCAGGGAGCCGGAAACACCATATATTTT. It is translated as CASSQGGQGAGNTIYF.

V is TRBV5-1 and J is TRBJ2-3, with 9 bases aligning to TRBD2. Germline trimming cut 0 bases from V and 5 bases from J; bases unmatched to any gene: 4. This CDR3 is 15 amino acids long. Germline V lookup: CDR1 SGHRS, CDR2 YFSETQ. The CDR3 protein is CASSLAGAGGDTQYF. CDR3 coding DNA: TGCGCCAGCAGCTTGGCAGGAGCGGGGGGAGATACGCAGTATTTT.

V usage is TRBV9 and J usage is TRBJ2-7; 10 nucleotides agree with TRBD2. This CDR3 comprises 15 residues. Germline V gene data show CDR1 as SGDLS and CDR2 as YYNGEE. J lost 7 bases, V lost 4 bases, and 11 bases had no gene match. The CDR3 spells CASSSPSGGAGEQYF. CDR3 DNA sequence: TGTGCCAGCAGCTCCCCCAGCGGGGGGGCGGGAGAGCAGTACTTC.

V usage is TRBV2 and J usage is TRBJ1-5; D is ambiguous. Trimming shortened V by 7 bases and J by 0 bases, and 10 bases separated the two germline ends. The CDR3 is 14 amino acids. Per the germline V gene, CDR1 is SNHLY and CDR2 is FYNNEI. The CDR3 region is CASTRQYSNQPQHF. CDR3 DNA: TGTGCCAGCACCCGCCAGTATAGCAATCAGCCCCAGCATTTT.

The rearrangement uses TRBV5-4 and TRBJ2-2; TRBD2 matches at 13 bases. The CDR3 spans 16 residues. Trimming cost V 2 bases and J 3 bases; bases outside gene matches: 1. Germline V gene data show CDR1 as SGHNT and CDR2 as YYREEE (reference sequence). CDR3 residues: CASSLGLAGDTGELFF. The CDR3, as DNA: TGTGCCAGCAGCTTAGGACTAGCGGGGGACACCGGGGAGCTGTTTTTT.

The rearrangement uses TRBV19 and TRBJ1-3; D remains unclear. The CDR3 runs to 13 residues. Germline-derived CDR1 and CDR2 are LNHDA and SQIVND (reference sequence). V shed 9 bases and J shed 3 bases, with 12 bases lying between them. The CDR3 region is CASRGIHGNTIYF. CDR3 DNA sequence: TGTGCCAGCAGAGGCATACATGGAAACACCATATATTTT.

This clone was seen just once. The gene calls are TRBV28 and TRBJ2-5; 7 nucleotides agree with TRBD1. The germline V gene has CDR1 MDHEN and CDR2 SYDVKM. The CDR3 spans 15 residues. Germline trimming cut 6 bases from V and 4 bases from J; bases unmatched to any gene: 11. CDR3 residues: CASRRGQGPRETQYF. CDR3 bases: TGTGCCAGCAGAAGGGGGCAGGGGCCTCGAGAGACCCAGTACTTC.

V gene TRBV28 combines with J gene TRBJ1-3; TRBD1 aligns across 7 bases. After removal of 5 bases from V and 2 bases from J, the junction contained 9 bases not matched to a gene. Germline CDR1 reads MDHEN; CDR2 reads SYDVKM. The CDR3 has 16 amino acids. For the CDR3, the DNA is TGTGCCAGCAGTACAGGGGTCTTAGAGGCTGGAAACACCATATATTTT. Its protein is CASSTGVLEAGNTIYF.

The rearrangement uses TRBV18 and TRBJ2-1; perhaps TRBD1 as D (5 bases). The CDR3 has 14 amino acids. The V and J ends lost 3 bases and 6 bases respectively, with 12 bases between them. Per germline, CDR1 KGHSH and CDR2 LQKENI. The DNA of the CDR3 is TGTGCCAGCTCACCGACGCAGGGTCCCAATGAGCAGTTCTTC. Residues: CASSPTQGPNEQFF.

J is TRBJ1-3 and V is TRBV5-1; the D is unclear. Germline loops: CDR1 SGHRS, CDR2 YFSETQ. V lost 4 bases and J lost 1, with 12 bases in between. This CDR3 has 15 amino acids. The CDR3 DNA follows: TGCGCCAGCAGCACGGAAGGCGGATCTGGAAACACCATATATTTT. It yields the protein CASSTEGGSGNTIYF.

This clone was seen only once. This chain uses TRBV9 with TRBJ2-1; D is undetermined. Looked up from germline, CDR1 is SGDLS and CDR2 is YYNGEE. V was cut by 3 bases and J by 9 bases, with 13 bases left in between. The CDR3 loop spans 13 amino acids. The CDR3 bases are TGTGCCAGCAGCGAGGTCGGATTGAGTGAGCAGTTCTTC. Encoded protein: CASSEVGLSEQFF.

This chain connects TRBV18 to TRBJ1-4, with 7 nucleotides matching TRBD1. The CDR3 length is 16 residues. Per the germline V gene, CDR1 is KGHSH and CDR2 is LQKENI. The ends lost 3 bases at V and 8 bases at J; junction bases unmatched: 12. CDR3 residues: CASSPGKGGGGEKLFF. CDR3 DNA sequence: TGTGCCAGCTCACCGGGGAAAGGGGGCGGTGGAGAAAAACTGTTTTTT.

CDR3 region: CASSDVRAGTIYF. CDR3 DNA sequence: TGTGCCAGCAGCGACGTCAGGGCAGGCACCATATATTTT. This rearrangement joins TRBV7-9 to TRBJ1-3; D possibly corresponds to TRBD1 (5 bases). This CDR3 contains 13 residues. Trimming shortened V by 5 bases and J by 9 bases, and 14 bases separated the two germline ends. CDR1 is SEHNR and CDR2 is FQNEAQ in the germline V gene (reference sequence).

This clone showed up just a few times. V is TRBV4-1 and J is TRBJ2-7; 7 nucleotides align to TRBD1. With 1 base clipped from V and 1 base from J, the junction kept 4 bases outside the gene matches. The length of the CDR3 is 15 residues. CDR1 and CDR2 (germline): MGHRA, YSYEKL. CDR3: CASSQVLGQSYEQYF. Written as DNA, the CDR3 is TGCGCCAGCAGCCAAGTTTTGGGACAGTCCTACGAGCAGTACTTC.

This clone occurred a few times. The CDR3 DNA reads as TGTGCCAGCAGCGTGAGCTGGGGGAGCAATCAGCCCCAGCATTTT. Protein: CASSVSWGSNQPQHF. The V and J genes are TRBV9 and TRBJ1-5, with D perhaps matching TRBD1 (5 bases). Trimming removed 2 bases at V and 1 base at J, with 10 bases between. The germline CDR1 and CDR2 sequences are SGDLS and YYNGEE. The CDR3 is made up of 15 amino acids.